Listed here are 32 T cell receptor beta chains from one sample, sequenced in a study of blood T cell repertoires in COVID-19 (dated by TCRdb to the early 2020s). Libraries came from the immunoSEQ multiplex PCR assay. In its TCRdb copy, this immuneACCESS table keeps in-frame sequences only and misses some clones. Where compared with another copy, unresolved V genes explain less than half of these, and the others have no known cause. The sample table contains about 72,000 clones; only one count was recorded for 86% of them. The ten largest clones take up about a tenth of the sample. The specimen sequenced was peripheral blood. The receptors originated from a man in his 70s with active or convalescent COVID-19.

This chain links TRBV7-3 with TRBJ2-1; 9 bases are shared with TRBD1. Germline CDR1 reads SGHTA; CDR2 reads FQGTGA. The length of the CDR3 is 16 residues. V trimming: 5 bases; J trimming: 9 bases; junction bases outside the gene matches: 14. The CDR3, as DNA: TGTGCCAGCAGCCCCCCCAGGGGACAGGGAGGAGGTGAGCAGTTCTTC. Amino acids: CASSPPRGQGGGEQFF.

The V and J genes are TRBV5-1 and TRBJ2-1; TRBD2 might be the D (6 bases). Trimming removed 5 bases from V and 5 bases from J, with 14 bases in between. Germline V gene data show CDR1 as SGHRS and CDR2 as YFSETQ. The CDR3 spans 14 residues. CDR3 bases: TGCGCCAGCAGTCCTCCCTCGGGGGACAATGAGCAGTTCTTC. This translates into CASSPPSGDNEQFF. Looking up the rest from reference TRBV5-1 and TRBJ2-1 gives the full variable domain: KAGVTQTPRYLIKTRGQQVTLSCSPISGHRSVSWYQQTPGQGLQFLFEYFSETQRNKGNFPGRFSGRQFSNSRSEMNVSTLELGDSALYLCASSPPSGDNEQFFGPGTRLTVL.

This chain joins TRBV11-2 and TRBJ2-1, with 15 bases lining up with TRBD2. Germline values: CDR1 SGHAT, CDR2 FQNNGV. The junction had 10 bases not matched to a gene; V was cut back by 5 bases and J by 8 bases. The CDR3 spans 17 residues. The CDR3 region has the DNA TGTGCCAGCAGCGAAGGACTAGCGGGAGGGAAGACGGATGAGCAGTTCTTC. It specifies CASSEGLAGGKTDEQFF. Filled out from reference TRBV11-2 and TRBJ2-1, the complete variable domain reads EAGVAQSPRYKIIEKRQSVAFWCNPISGHATLYWYQQILGQGPKLLIQFQNNGVVDDSQLPKDRFSAERLKGVDSTLKIQPAKLEDSAVYLCASSEGLAGGKTDEQFFGPGTRLTVL.

The chain's CDR3 is CASSPNRASEAFF. The DNA of the CDR3 is TGTGCCAGCAGCCCTAACAGGGCTAGTGAAGCTTTCTTT. The chain uses TRBV12-3 or TRBV12-4 and TRBJ1-1, with D possibly being TRBD1 (6 bases). Trimming removed 6 bases from V and 7 bases from J, with 15 bases in between. The CDR3 is 13 amino acids.

The rearrangement uses TRBV30 and TRBJ1-1; D remains unclear. Per germline, CDR1 GTSNPN and CDR2 SVGIG (reference sequence). The V gene lost 0 bases and the J gene lost 6 bases, with 11 bases spanning the gap. The CDR3 contains 13 residues. The CDR3 DNA reads as TGTGCCTGGAGTGTACATGAGGGTGCTGAAGCTTTCTTT. Translating gives CAWSVHEGAEAFF. The whole variable domain, remainder taken from reference TRBV30 and TRBJ1-1, is SQTIHQWPATLVQPVGSPLSLECTVEGTSNPNLYWYRQAAGRGLQLLFYSVGIGQISSEVPQNLSASRPQDRQFILSSKKLLLSDSGFYLCAWSVHEGAEAFFGQGTRLTVV.

The chain carries TRBV7-8 and TRBJ2-7, with 7 bases matching TRBD1. The CDR3 is 15 residues long. Looked up from germline, CDR1 is SGHVS and CDR2 is FQNEAQ. With V trimmed by 5 bases and J by 2 bases, 9 bases remained unmatched. The CDR3 DNA follows: TGTGCCAGCAGCCCAGCCATGGGGACAGCCTACGAGCAGTACTTC. Amino acid sequence: CASSPAMGTAYEQYF.

The rearrangement joins TRBV3-1 (or the pseudogene TRBV3-2) to TRBJ2-7, with D perhaps matching TRBD1 (6 bases). This CDR3 is 15 amino acids long. The V gene lost 1 base and the J gene lost 3 bases, with 13 bases spanning the gap. The germline V gene encodes CDR1 LGHDT and CDR2 YNNKEL (reference sequence). CDR3 amino acids: CASSQVGTGLYEQYF. The CDR3 DNA sequence: TGTGCCAGCAGCCAAGTCGGTACAGGGCTCTACGAGCAGTACTTC.

V and J are TRBV27 and TRBJ1-2; perhaps TRBD1 as D (6 bases). The germline V gene has CDR1 MNHEY and CDR2 SMNVEV (reference sequence). The germline V and J ends were trimmed by 5 bases and 4 bases, with 20 bases remaining between them. The CDR3 loop spans 16 amino acids. CDR3 DNA sequence: TGTGCCAGCAGTCCCGTTGCCGGCAGGGGAGCCTATGGCTACACCTTC. It specifies CASSPVAGRGAYGYTF.

V is TRBV10-3 and J is TRBJ2-5; D is ambiguous. The germline V gene has CDR1 ENHRY and CDR2 SYGVKD. V was clipped by 0 bases and J by 5 bases, with 7 bases between them. CDR3 length equals 13 residues. For the CDR3, the DNA is TGTGCCATCAGTGAGTCCTCTCGGGAGACCCAGTACTTC. Its translation: CAISESSRETQYF.

The rearrangement uses TRBV30 and TRBJ2-5; D possibly corresponds to TRBD2 (5 bases). Trimming stripped 4 bases from V and 5 bases from J, with 14 bases between. The CDR3 spans 13 residues. From germline, CDR1 is GTSNPN and CDR2 SVGIG (reference sequence). CDR3 sequence reads: CAWNGWGAETQYF. CDR3 sequence (DNA): TGTGCCTGGAATGGGTGGGGAGCGGAGACCCAGTACTTC.

This clone was observed once. This sequence joins TRBV7-2 and TRBJ1-6; no firm D call. Germline CDR1 is SGHTA and CDR2 is FQGNSA. The CDR3 length is 13 residues. V gave up 1 base and J gave up 10 bases, with 8 bases separating them. CDR3 DNA: TGTGCCAGCAGCTTAGGGGAGCGGTCACCCCTCCACTTT. It is translated as CASSLGERSPLHF.

This clone was seen a handful of times. This chain uses TRBV19 with TRBJ1-5; no clear D. Trimming left V 3 bases short and J 3 bases short, with 9 bases between. Germline-derived CDR1 and CDR2 are LNHDA and SQIVND (reference sequence). The CDR3 extends over 14 amino acids. CDR3 sequence: CASSIKTNNQPQHF. CDR3 DNA: TGTGCCAGTAGTATTAAGACTAACAATCAGCCCCAGCATTTT.

The chain is built from TRBV5-1 and TRBJ1-4; D perhaps matches TRBD1 (5 bases). The V gene lost 0 bases and the J gene lost 7 bases, with 16 bases spanning the gap. The CDR3 spans 16 residues. Germline CDR1 SGHRS, CDR2 YFSETQ. The CDR3 protein is CASSLGFGAGSEKLFF. DNA of the CDR3: TGCGCCAGCAGCTTGGGGTTCGGGGCGGGAAGTGAAAAACTGTTTTTT.

This clone was seen a single time. The V and J genes are TRBV5-4 and TRBJ1-4; 7 bases align to TRBD1. The germline gives CDR1 SGHNT, CDR2 YYREEE (reference sequence). With 5 bases clipped from V and 1 base from J, the junction kept 2 bases outside the gene matches. CDR3 size: 14 residues. The CDR3 bases are TGTGCCAGCAGTACAGGGGTAACTAATGAAAAACTGTTTTTT. As protein: CASSTGVTNEKLFF.

This clone was counted once. The V call is TRBV6-5, the J call TRBJ1-2; D possibly corresponds to TRBD1 (5 bases). V shed 11 bases and J shed 3 bases, with 22 bases lying between them. Germline V CDR1 and CDR2: MNHEY, SVGAGI. The length of the CDR3 is 15 residues. The CDR3 is CASTTYRTADYGYTF. The CDR3 DNA is TGTGCCTCTACTACTTACAGGACGGCGGACTATGGCTACACCTTC.

This chain joins TRBV5-4 and TRBJ2-1, with 11 bases lining up with TRBD2. V trimming: 4 bases; J trimming: 3 bases; junction bases outside the gene matches: 6. The CDR3 sequence is 16 residues long. Germline-derived CDR1 and CDR2 are SGHNT and YYREEE (reference sequence). The CDR3 bases are TGTGCCAGCAGCGGAGGTAGCGGGAGGGACTACAATGAGCAGTTCTTC. Protein sequence: CASSGGSGRDYNEQFF.

The chain joins TRBV27 to TRBJ2-2; 7 nucleotides line up with TRBD1. The J segment lost 3 bases and the V segment lost 6 bases, leaving 4 bases of the junction unmatched. Germline-derived CDR1 and CDR2 are MNHEY and SMNVEV (reference sequence). This CDR3 has 14 residues. CDR3 nucleotides: TGTGCCAGCAGGAGGGACAGCTACACCGGGGAGCTGTTTTTT. This encodes CASRRDSYTGELFF.

This clone was seen a handful of times. V and J are TRBV24-1 and TRBJ1-1; D perhaps matches TRBD1 (5 bases). This CDR3 comprises 11 residues. Germline loops: CDR1 KGHDR, CDR2 SFDVKD. V lost 2 bases to trimming and J lost 11 bases, with 8 bases between them. For the CDR3, the DNA is TGTGCCACCAGTGATTCAGGGAAGGCTTTCTTT. It encodes CATSDSGKAFF.

This chain joins TRBV5-1 and TRBJ1-1; 9 bases line up with TRBD1. The germline CDR1 and CDR2 sequences are SGHRS and YFSETQ. V lost 9 bases to trimming and J lost 0 bases; unmatched junction nucleotides: 9. The CDR3 sequence is 15 residues long. The CDR3 DNA is TGCGCCACCAGGACAGGGGCACTTATGAACACTGAAGCTTTCTTT. Translation gives CATRTGALMNTEAFF.

The chain links TRBV11-3 to TRBJ2-1, with 10 bases that match TRBD2. This CDR3 region has 17 residues. V lost 0 bases and J lost 9; bases outside the gene matches: 11. Germline V gives CDR1 SGHNT, CDR2 YENEEA. This chain's CDR3 is CASSLEAGLAGAGEQFF. Here the CDR3 DNA reads TGTGCCAGCAGCTTAGAGGCTGGGCTAGCGGGAGCCGGTGAGCAGTTCTTC.

The chain has TRBV5-6 and TRBJ1-1; possible D gene TRBD1, 5 bases. Germline loops: CDR1 SGHDT, CDR2 YYEEEE. The CDR3 covers 14 residues. V was cut by 3 bases and J by 1 base, with 10 bases left in between. This CDR3 is CASSWGPGNTEAFF. DNA for the CDR3: TGTGCCAGCAGCTGGGGCCCAGGGAACACTGAAGCTTTCTTT.

The rearrangement links TRBV21-1 to TRBJ1-5; the table calls TRBD1, which could not be checked here. TRBV21-1 is given as a pseudogene. This CDR3 spans 14 amino acids. The CDR3 reads CATTIGQINQPQHF. The CDR3 region has the DNA TGTGCCACGACCATAGGACAGATCAATCAGCCCCAGCATTTT.

The chain recombines TRBV6-6 with TRBJ1-3; tentatively, D is TRBD1 (5 bases). The germline V and J ends were trimmed by 10 bases and 1 base, with 17 bases remaining between them. Germline V lookup: CDR1 MNHNY, CDR2 SVGAGI (reference sequence). This CDR3 spans 15 amino acids. CDR3 coding DNA: TGTGCCATCGCTCCAGGGTCTACGTCTGGAAACACCATATATTTT. Translated, it gives CAIAPGSTSGNTIYF.

The rearrangement links TRBV19 to TRBJ1-4, with TRBD1 as a possible D gene (6 bases). Germline V gives CDR1 LNHDA, CDR2 SQIVND (reference sequence). The ends were cut back, 6 bases at V and 11 bases at J, with 10 bases in the middle. This CDR3 has 11 amino acids. This CDR3 reads CASRQGPKLFF. Written as DNA, the CDR3 is TGTGCCAGTAGACAGGGACCTAAACTGTTTTTT.

The chain uses TRBV6-4 and TRBJ2-6; D may be TRBD1 (5 bases). V shed 6 bases and J shed 0 bases, with 9 bases lying between them. Germline V gene lookup returns CDR1 MRHNA and CDR2 SNTAGT. The CDR3 is made up of 15 amino acids. CDR3: CASSLDSSGANVLTF. The CDR3 DNA follows: TGTGCCAGCAGCCTCGACAGCTCTGGGGCCAACGTCCTGACTTTC.

This clone was found once. The gene calls are TRBV29-1 and TRBJ1-1; the match to TRBD1 covers 10 bases. CDR3 length: 13 residues. Looked up from germline, CDR1 is SQVTM and CDR2 is ANQGSEA. V shed 7 bases, J shed 4 bases, and the junction held 6 bases outside the gene matches. The CDR3 region has the DNA TGCAGCGCCGGGACAGGGGTCTCCACTGAAGCTTTCTTT. Its translation is CSAGTGVSTEAFF.

The chain is built from TRBV9 and TRBJ2-1; no clear D. V was cut by 2 bases and J by 1 base, with 10 bases left in between. The V gene's germline CDR1 is SGDLS and CDR2 YYNGEE. This CDR3 region has 15 residues. CDR3 coding DNA: TGTGCCAGCAGCGTGACGGGTGGTTCCTACAATGAGCAGTTCTTC. It codes for CASSVTGGSYNEQFF.

This clone was counted only a few times. J is TRBJ2-1 and V is TRBV6-2 or TRBV6-3, with D uncertain. Germline CDR1 is MNHEY and CDR2 is SVGEGT. The CDR3 loop spans 12 amino acids. Trimming cost V 5 bases and J 7 bases, with 9 bases left between them. DNA of the CDR3: TGTGCCAGCAGTCCCCCACGGAATGAGCAGTTCTTC. It specifies CASSPPRNEQFF.

CDR3 bases: TGTGCCAGCAGGGGGGGGCCGACCCTGGGGTACGAGCAGTACTTC. It is translated as CASRGGPTLGYEQYF. The V and J genes are TRBV28 and TRBJ2-7; tentative D call: TRBD2 (7 bases). There are 15 residues in the CDR3. The germline V and J ends were trimmed by 6 bases and 4 bases, with 19 bases remaining between them. Germline CDR1 and CDR2: MDHEN and SYDVKM.

The chain carries TRBV2 and TRBJ2-5; unclear D gene. V was pared by 3 bases and J by 2 bases, with 4 bases between. Germline V gene data show CDR1 as SNHLY and CDR2 as FYNNEI. The CDR3 is 12 amino acids. CDR3 sequence reads: CASSERQETQYF. CDR3 DNA sequence: TGTGCCAGCAGTGAGAGACAAGAGACCCAGTACTTC.

V is TRBV28 and J is TRBJ1-2; D unclear. With 4 bases removed from V and 5 bases from J, the gap between germline ends came to 14 bases. Germline V CDR1 and CDR2: MDHEN, SYDVKM. The CDR3 loop spans 14 amino acids. The DNA for the CDR3 is TGTGCCAGCAGTTACGAGGCCCGGGAATATGGCTACACCTTC. This sequence encodes CASSYEAREYGYTF.

The count of this clone is one. This chain joins TRBV5-1 and TRBJ2-3, with a possible D match to TRBD2 (6 bases). The CDR3 contains 15 residues. Per germline, CDR1 SGHRS and CDR2 YFSETQ. Trimming cost V 4 bases and J 0 bases, with 12 bases left between them. As DNA, the CDR3 is TGCGCCAGCAGCCTCTTAGCGGCTAGCACAGATACGCAGTATTTT. Translating gives CASSLLAASTDTQYF.